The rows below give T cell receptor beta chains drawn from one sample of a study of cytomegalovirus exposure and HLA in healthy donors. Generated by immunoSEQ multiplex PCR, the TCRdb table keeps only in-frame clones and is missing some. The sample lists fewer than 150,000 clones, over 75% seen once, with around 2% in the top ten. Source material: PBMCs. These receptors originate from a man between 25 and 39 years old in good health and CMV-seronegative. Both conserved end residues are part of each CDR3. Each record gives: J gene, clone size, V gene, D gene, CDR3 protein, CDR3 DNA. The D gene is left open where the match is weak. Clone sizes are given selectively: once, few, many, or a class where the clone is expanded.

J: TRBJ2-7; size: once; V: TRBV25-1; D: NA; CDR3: CASSEWESYEQYF; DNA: TGTGCCAGCAGTGAGTGGGAGTCCTACGAGCAGTACTTC
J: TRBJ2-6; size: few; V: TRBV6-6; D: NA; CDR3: CASSYSRAGANVLTF; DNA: TGTGCCAGCAGTTACTCTCGGGCTGGGGCCAACGTCCTGACTTTC
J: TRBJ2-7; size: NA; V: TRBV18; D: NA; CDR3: CASSPNRETYEQYF; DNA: TGTGCCAGCTCACCAAACAGGGAAACCTACGAGCAGTACTTC
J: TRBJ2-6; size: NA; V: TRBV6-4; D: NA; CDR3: CASSNESGSGANVLTF; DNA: TGTGCCAGCAGCAATGAAAGCGGCTCTGGGGCCAACGTCCTGACTTTC
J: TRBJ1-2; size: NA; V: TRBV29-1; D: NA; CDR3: CSVDRTDQGHNYGYTF; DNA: TGCAGCGTTGACCGCACCGATCAGGGGCATAACTATGGCTACACCTTC
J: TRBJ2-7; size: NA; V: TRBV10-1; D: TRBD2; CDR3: CASSALAGGFEQYF; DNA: TGCGCCAGCAGTGCACTAGCGGGAGGGTTCGAGCAGTACTTC
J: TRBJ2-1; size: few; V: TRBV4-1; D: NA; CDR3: CASSQVGDPAGEQFF; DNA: TGCGCCAGCAGCCAAGTTGGCGATCCCGCGGGTGAGCAGTTCTTC
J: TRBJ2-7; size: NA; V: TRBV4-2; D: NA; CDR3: CASSQDFGDGSSYEQYF; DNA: TGTGCCAGCAGCCAAGATTTTGGGGACGGGAGCTCCTACGAGCAGTACTTC
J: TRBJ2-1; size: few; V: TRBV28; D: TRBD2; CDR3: CASSLLRGGGSYNEQFF; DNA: TGTGCCAGCAGTTTATTACGCGGCGGGGGCTCCTACAATGAGCAGTTCTTC
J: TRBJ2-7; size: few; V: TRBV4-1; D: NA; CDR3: CASSGAFYYEQYF; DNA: TGCGCCAGCAGCGGAGCCTTTTACTACGAGCAGTACTTC
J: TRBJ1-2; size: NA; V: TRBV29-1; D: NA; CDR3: CSVEGVHFGYTF; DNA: TGCAGCGTTGAGGGCGTCCACTTCGGCTACACCTTC
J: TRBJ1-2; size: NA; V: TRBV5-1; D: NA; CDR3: CASSLVAANYGYTF; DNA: TGCGCCAGCAGCTTGGTTGCAGCTAACTATGGCTACACCTTC
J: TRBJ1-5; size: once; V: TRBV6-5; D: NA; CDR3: CASSSQGNQPQHF; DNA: TGTGCCAGCAGTTCCCAGGGCAATCAGCCCCAGCATTTT
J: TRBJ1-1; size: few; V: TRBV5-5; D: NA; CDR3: CASSFWAGTEAFF; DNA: TGTGCCAGCAGCTTCTGGGCGGGCACTGAAGCTTTCTTT
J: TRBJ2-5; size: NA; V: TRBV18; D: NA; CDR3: CASSPGNRQETQYF; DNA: TGTGCCAGCTCACCCGGAAACAGACAAGAGACCCAGTACTTC
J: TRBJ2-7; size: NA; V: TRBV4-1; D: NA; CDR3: CASSQEAPSGRAYEQYF; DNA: TGCGCCAGCAGCCAAGAGGCCCCCTCCGGCAGGGCCTACGAGCAGTACTTC
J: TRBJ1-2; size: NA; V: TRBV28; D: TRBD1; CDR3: CASKPTGGYYGYTF; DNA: TGTGCCAGCAAACCGACAGGGGGTTACTATGGCTACACCTTC
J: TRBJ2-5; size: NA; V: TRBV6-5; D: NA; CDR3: CASSNRPTVPETQYF; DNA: TGTGCCAGCAGTAACCGCCCGACAGTCCCGGAGACCCAGTACTTC
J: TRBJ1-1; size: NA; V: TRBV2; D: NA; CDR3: CASTLRNTEAFF; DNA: TGTGCCAGCACTCTGAGGAACACTGAAGCTTTCTTT
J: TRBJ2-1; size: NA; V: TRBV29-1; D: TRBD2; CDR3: CSVEDPVSRGLAGVAEQFF; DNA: TGCAGCGTTGAAGACCCTGTCTCGAGGGGGCTAGCGGGAGTGGCTGAGCAGTTCTTC
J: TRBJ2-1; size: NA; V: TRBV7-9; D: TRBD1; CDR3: CASSSPGTGEYNEQFF; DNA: TGTGCCAGCAGCTCCCCAGGGACAGGGGAATACAATGAGCAGTTCTTC
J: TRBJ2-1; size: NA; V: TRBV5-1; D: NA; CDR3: CASRKGQGVSSYNEQFF; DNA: TGCGCCAGCAGGAAGGGGCAGGGCGTGAGCTCCTACAATGAGCAGTTCTTC
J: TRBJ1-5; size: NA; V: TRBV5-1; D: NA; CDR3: CASSLAPGSNQPQHF; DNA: TGCGCCAGCAGCTTGGCCCCAGGTAGCAATCAGCCCCAGCATTTT
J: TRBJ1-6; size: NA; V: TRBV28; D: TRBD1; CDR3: CASSFPLQGAGSPLHF; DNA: TGTGCCAGCAGTTTCCCATTACAGGGGGCGGGTTCACCCCTCCACTTT
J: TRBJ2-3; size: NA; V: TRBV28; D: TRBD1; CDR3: CASSTYRGPSTDTQYF; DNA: TGTGCCAGCAGTACGTACAGGGGTCCTAGCACAGATACGCAGTATTTT
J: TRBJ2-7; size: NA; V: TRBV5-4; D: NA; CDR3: CASSLGVGFGDEQYF; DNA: TGTGCCAGCAGCTTAGGGGTAGGGTTTGGCGACGAGCAGTACTTC